This T cell receptor (beta chain) appears in the sequencing data of a study of PD-1 blockade in classical Hodgkin lymphoma. Study observations and caveats: Factors driving the repertoire differences, possibly disease activity or prior therapy, remain undefined. CD4+ but not CD8+ TCR diversity rose significantly by C4D1. When set against healthy donors, newly diagnosed patients were reported to show lower baseline TCR diversity.

Clones were sequenced by immunoSEQ multiplex PCR, and TCRdb holds only the in-frame ones, with some missing. The sample holds roughly 50,000 clones, nearly 90% seen once. After removal of 3 bases from V and 6 bases from J, the junction contained 7 bases not matched to a gene. This CDR3 spans 16 amino acids. Germline V gene sequence: CDR1 SGHVS, CDR2 FQNEAQ. About this clone: Its antigen is as yet unknown.

Time point defined: cycle 4 day 1 (C4D1), after 5 to 7 weeks of nivolumab. There was relapse after autologous stem cell transplantation in every patient, and there was variation in brentuximab vedotin exposure. Patients reached a best response of complete response, partial response or progressive disease. The origin of this receptor is a human donor with classical Hodgkin lymphoma. This chain connects TRBV7-8 to TRBJ2-2, with 10 nucleotides matching TRBD2. The sample was peripheral blood mononuclear cells (PBMCs), taken before the fourth cycle of nivolumab. The CDR3 nucleotides are TGTGCCAGCAGCTTCCAGCGGGAGGGCCGTCCCGGGGAGCTGTTTTTT. Its translation is CASSFQREGRPGELFF.